The clone carrying this T cell receptor (beta chain) was picked up a small number of times. Trimming removed 6 bases at V and 2 bases at J, with 16 bases between. The germline gives CDR1 SQVTM, CDR2 ANQGSEA. CDR3 size: 14 residues. This entry belongs to a study of T cells of healthy individuals. Each CDR3 protein gets one entry after TCRdb re-called the 5' RACE reads with MiXCR. The data hold approximately 58,000 distinct CDR3 sequences, with approximately 15% observed a single time. This TCR derives from a human donor in good health. The chain joins TRBV29-1 to TRBJ2-5, with a weak D call TRBD1 (6 bases). The CDR3 region has the DNA TGCAGCGTCCTCACGACAGGTTCTCAAGAGACCCAGTACTTC. Its translation is CSVLTTGSQETQYF.